The rows below give T cell receptor beta chains drawn from one sample of a study of T cells in localized non-small cell lung cancer. The data were produced by immunoSEQ multiplex PCR, yet TCRdb's version contains in-frame clones alone and is incomplete. The repertoire holds roughly 77,000 clones, more than 70% seen once, with about 20% in the top ten. Sequenced material: peripheral blood, taken before any cancer treatment. All receptors come from a woman aged 35 to 70 with stage I squamous cell lung carcinoma. CDR3s include the opening cysteine and the closing phenylalanine or tryptophan. A D gene is named only where the DNA matches it firmly. Some rows mark clone size as missing; the rest say once, few, many or name a class of expanded clone.

D: TRBD1
size: -
V: TRBV9
length: 15
J: TRBJ2-7
DNA: TGTGCCAGCAGCCGCGAAGCCTATACAGGGGACGAGCAGTACTTC
CDR3: CASSREAYTGDEQYF

D: -
size: -
V: TRBV12-5
length: 13
J: TRBJ2-2
DNA: TGTGCTAGTGGTTTGAGCTCGACCGGGGAGCTGTTTTTT
CDR3: CASGLSSTGELFF

D: TRBD1
size: -
V: TRBV5-1
length: 14
J: TRBJ1-1
DNA: TGCGCCAGCAGCCCTGGACAGGGGATACAGAGAGCTTTCTTT
CDR3: CASSPGQGIQRAFF

D: TRBD1
size: once
V: TRBV7-9
length: 18
J: TRBJ2-1
DNA: TGTGCCAGCAGCTTCGGGACAGGGGGCACCCGCTCCTACAATGAGCAGTTCTTC
CDR3: CASSFGTGGTRSYNEQFF

D: -
size: few
V: TRBV29-1
length: 12
J: TRBJ2-7
DNA: TGCAGCGCCAGGACTGCCCCCGGCGAGCAGTACTTC
CDR3: CSARTAPGEQYF

D: -
size: once
V: TRBV2
length: 15
J: TRBJ2-1
DNA: TGTGCCAGCAGTCCCACAGAACTACCTACTAATGAGCAGTTCTTC
CDR3: CASSPTELPTNEQFF

D: -
size: -
V: TRBV30
length: 14
J: TRBJ2-5
DNA: TGTGCCTGGAGACGGGGGTCCGGCCGAGAGACCCAGTACTTC
CDR3: CAWRRGSGRETQYF

D: -
size: -
V: TRBV7-9
length: 15
J: TRBJ2-3
DNA: TGTGCCAGCAGCTTCCGGAGGGGGGGGACAGATACGCAGTATTTT
CDR3: CASSFRRGGTDTQYF

D: -
size: -
V: TRBV7-6
length: 14
J: TRBJ1-1
DNA: TGTGCCAGCAGCTTAGACCGGTCGTCGGCTGAAGCTTTCTTT
CDR3: CASSLDRSSAEAFF

D: TRBD1
size: -
V: TRBV11-1
length: 16
J: TRBJ2-5
DNA: TGTGCCAGCAGCTATAGACAGGGCTCAAGGCAAGAGACCCAGTACTTC
CDR3: CASSYRQGSRQETQYF

D: -
size: -
V: TRBV10-3
length: 12
J: TRBJ1-5
DNA: TGTGCCATCAGTTCAGGGAGTCAGCCCCAGCATTTT
CDR3: CAISSGSQPQHF

D: -
size: -
V: TRBV4-1
length: 15
J: TRBJ1-1
DNA: TGCGCCAGCAGTCAAGATCAGGGGAGGGTCACTGAAGCTTTCTTT
CDR3: CASSQDQGRVTEAFF

D: TRBD2
size: -
V: TRBV7-9
length: 17
J: TRBJ2-3
DNA: TGTGCCAGCAGCCCAGCAGAGACTAGCGGGCCGGGAGATACGCAGTATTTT
CDR3: CASSPAETSGPGDTQYF

D: -
size: -
V: TRBV14
length: 15
J: TRBJ1-6
DNA: TGTGCCAGCAGCGTGACAGGTTTCCAAAATTCACCCCTCCACTTT
CDR3: CASSVTGFQNSPLHF

D: -
size: -
V: TRBV2
length: 14
J: TRBJ2-3
DNA: TGTGCCACGGGGAGGGGGCGGCTCACAGATACGCAGTATTTT
CDR3: CATGRGRLTDTQYF

D: -
size: once
V: TRBV19
length: 14
J: TRBJ2-7
DNA: TGTGCCAGTAGTAACCAGGGACACGGATACGAGCAGTACTTC
CDR3: CASSNQGHGYEQYF

D: TRBD2
size: -
V: TRBV10-3
length: 15
J: TRBJ2-5
DNA: TGTGCCATCAGTGAGGGAGGGACTATCCAAGAGACCCAGTACTTC
CDR3: CAISEGGTIQETQYF

D: -
size: -
V: TRBV18
length: 13
J: TRBJ2-7
DNA: TGTGCCAGCTCACCAGCAGACTCCTACGAGCAGTACTTC
CDR3: CASSPADSYEQYF

D: -
size: -
V: TRBV5-1
length: 17
J: TRBJ2-7
DNA: TGCGCCAGCAGCAGTGGAGGTACGGCGAGCAGCTCCTACGAGCAGTACTTC
CDR3: CASSSGGTASSSYEQYF

D: -
size: -
V: TRBV7-9
length: 15
J: TRBJ2-2
DNA: TGTGCCAGCAGCTTAGCCAATGCGAACACCGGGGAGCTGTTTTTT
CDR3: CASSLANANTGELFF

D: -
size: -
V: TRBV5-1
length: 16
J: TRBJ2-7
DNA: TGCGCCAGCAGCCAAAGACAAGACTACTCCTCCTACGAGCAGTACTTC
CDR3: CASSQRQDYSSYEQYF

D: TRBD1
size: -
V: TRBV11-2
length: 14
J: TRBJ1-1
DNA: TGTGCCAGCAGTTTAGGACAGGAGTACACTGAAGCTTTCTTT
CDR3: CASSLGQEYTEAFF

D: TRBD1
size: few
V: TRBV6-4
length: 14
J: TRBJ2-5
DNA: TGTGCCAGCTACAGGGGCGCTCCCAGGGAGACCCAGTACTTC
CDR3: CASYRGAPRETQYF

D: TRBD1
size: -
V: TRBV27
length: 16
J: TRBJ2-2
DNA: TGTGCCAGCAGTTTATCGGGACAGACTTTCACCGGGGAGCTGTTTTTT
CDR3: CASSLSGQTFTGELFF

D: TRBD1
size: -
V: TRBV19
length: 14
J: TRBJ2-7
DNA: TGTGCCAGTAGTACGACAGGGGGCACGGACGAGCAGTACTTC
CDR3: CASSTTGGTDEQYF

D: TRBD1
size: few
V: TRBV6-5
length: 14
J: TRBJ1-1
DNA: TGTGCCAGCAGGGAGACAGGGGGCAACACTGAAGCTTTCTTT
CDR3: CASRETGGNTEAFF

D: TRBD1
size: -
V: TRBV5-1
length: 16
J: TRBJ2-2
DNA: TGCGCCAGCAGCTGGCAGGGGGCCTCGAACACCGGGGAGCTGTTTTTT
CDR3: CASSWQGASNTGELFF

D: -
size: few
V: TRBV6-5
length: 16
J: TRBJ2-3
DNA: TGTGCCAGCAGTTACTCACAGGGGGGGAACACAGATACGCAGTATTTT
CDR3: CASSYSQGGNTDTQYF

D: -
size: -
V: TRBV11-3
length: 14
J: TRBJ1-1
DNA: TGTGCCAGCAGCTTGGACTCCTTGAACACTGAAGCTTTCTTT
CDR3: CASSLDSLNTEAFF

D: -
size: -
V: TRBV25-1
length: 13
J: TRBJ1-2
DNA: TGTGCCAGCAGTCAACAGGGTCTTACAGGCTACACCTTC
CDR3: CASSQQGLTGYTF

D: -
size: -
V: TRBV5-1
length: 14
J: TRBJ2-1
DNA: TGCGCCAGCAGCTTGGTTGGAGGATACAATGAGCAGTTCTTC
CDR3: CASSLVGGYNEQFF

D: TRBD1
size: -
V: TRBV30
length: 16
J: TRBJ2-1
DNA: TGTGCCTGGAGTGTACGAGGGACAGGTTGGCACAATGAGCAGTTCTTC
CDR3: CAWSVRGTGWHNEQFF

D: -
size: -
V: TRBV7-8
length: 13
J: TRBJ2-7
DNA: TGTGCCAGCAGCCCCCGGGGCTCCTACGAGCAGTACTTC
CDR3: CASSPRGSYEQYF

D: -
size: -
V: TRBV19
length: 16
J: TRBJ1-5
DNA: TGTGCCAGTAGTTTCGGAGGAGTACGGGGGAGTCAGCCCCAGCATTTT
CDR3: CASSFGGVRGSQPQHF

D: -
size: -
V: TRBV5-1
length: 14
J: TRBJ2-2
DNA: TGCGCCAGCAGCTTGGGAAGAAACACCGGGGAGCTGTTTTTT
CDR3: CASSLGRNTGELFF